These 10 T cell receptor beta chains were sequenced from one sample in a study of metastatic and nonmetastatic thyroid tumors. TCRdb re-clonotyped the PCR reads through MiXCR. The sample holds 20,000 or so clones, roughly 10% seen once. Every patient underwent thyroid surgery untreated. The sample taken for sequencing was blood. These receptors were taken from a female donor with papillary thyroid cancer or a benign thyroid nodule (not recorded which). Some clones in this sample may be carry-over from other donors' samples.

In its sample, this clone is medium-sized. V and J are TRBV27 and TRBJ2-7; 8 bases align to TRBD2. V was clipped by 3 bases and J by 0 bases; unmatched bases: 4. CDR3 size: 15 residues. Germline loops: CDR1 MNHEY, CDR2 SMNVEV (reference sequence). CDR3 protein: CASSLTSEYSYEQYF. The CDR3 DNA is TGTGCCAGCAGTTTGACTAGCGAATACTCCTACGAGCAGTACTTC.

This clone occurred many times. The chain is built from TRBV4-3 and TRBJ1-3; no clear D gene. There are 17 residues in the CDR3. Germline assignment: CDR1 LGHNA and CDR2 YSLEER. Deletions cut 0 bases from V and 7 bases from J, with 19 bases between. The CDR3, as DNA: TGCGCCAGCAGCCAAGATATAGGCGACGGCCTGGCTAACACCATATATTTT. It translates to CASSQDIGDGLANTIYF.

This clone was found many times. This chain joins TRBV4-1 and TRBJ2-7, with 7 bases matching TRBD1. Germline loops: CDR1 MGHRA, CDR2 YSYEKL. V trimming: 2 bases; J trimming: 2 bases; junction bases outside the gene matches: 6. CDR3 size: 15 residues. The CDR3 DNA sequence: TGCGCCAGCAGCCAAAACCGGGACAGCCCCTACGAGCAGTACTTC. This sequence encodes CASSQNRDSPYEQYF.

This clone was observed at least ten times. This chain joins TRBV6-1 and TRBJ2-3; 8 nucleotides agree with TRBD2. This CDR3 has 15 amino acids. V was clipped by 5 bases and J by 2 bases; unmatched bases: 6. CDR1 is MNHNS, CDR2 SASEGT, per germline. The CDR3 reads CASSSEREFTDTQYF. The CDR3 region has the DNA TGTGCCAGCAGTTCCGAGCGGGAGTTCACAGATACGCAGTATTTT.

The sample holds a few counts of this clone. A much larger clone is a single base away; this may be a read error. The rearrangement uses TRBV19 and TRBJ1-5; weak D call: TRBD1 (6 bases). The V end was cut by 3 bases, the J end by 3 bases, with 12 bases between. Looked up from germline, CDR1 is LNHDA and CDR2 is SQIVND (reference sequence). This CDR3 has 15 amino acids. The chain's CDR3 is CASSMAGVINQPQHF. Here the CDR3 DNA reads TGTGCCAGTAGTATGGCAGGGGTCATCAATCAGCCCCAGCATTTT.

This clone has a count of ten or more. The CDR3 reads CASSSFGAEAFF. In nucleotides, the CDR3 is TGTGCCAGCAGCTCGTTTGGCGCTGAAGCTTTCTTT. V gene TRBV9 combines with J gene TRBJ1-1; no definite D call. CDR1 is SGDLS and CDR2 is YYNGEE in the germline V gene. Between the trimmed V and J ends, which lost 4 bases and 6 bases, there was a span of 10 bases. This CDR3 comprises 12 residues.

This clone was detected many times. V is TRBV20-1 and J is TRBJ2-1; D is perhaps TRBD1 or TRBD2 (5 bases each). Trimming took off 5 bases at V and 6 bases at J, with 14 bases between the two ends. CDR3 length: 13 residues. From germline, CDR1 is DFQATT and CDR2 SNEGSKA (reference sequence). CDR3 loop: CSAEPGGGNEQFF. The CDR3 coding sequence is TGCAGTGCTGAGCCTGGGGGTGGCAATGAGCAGTTCTTC.

This clone was recorded at least ten times. This chain uses TRBV7-2 with TRBJ1-5, with TRBD1 as a possible D gene (5 bases). The V gene lost 5 bases and the J gene lost 9 bases, with 11 bases spanning the gap. Germline CDR1 reads SGHTA; CDR2 reads FQGNSA. This CDR3 has 12 residues. Here the CDR3 reads CASSPQGVPQHF. CDR3 sequence (DNA): TGTGCCAGCAGCCCCCAAGGGGTGCCCCAGCATTTT.

A few counts support this clone. The chain joins TRBV30 to TRBJ2-3; tentative D call: TRBD2 (6 bases). Germline CDR1 is GTSNPN and CDR2 is SVGIG (reference sequence). Between the trimmed V and J ends, which lost 2 bases and 3 bases, there was a span of 15 bases. This CDR3 contains 15 residues. The CDR3 protein is CAWSSRDSFTDTQYF. In nucleotides, the CDR3 is TGTGCCTGGAGTAGTCGGGACTCCTTTACAGATACGCAGTATTTT.

This clone was picked up many times. DNA for the CDR3: TGCAGTGCAGCTAGACAGGGTTGGGTTGGCACAGATACGCAGTATTTT. It codes for CSAARQGWVGTDTQYF. The chain links TRBV20-1 to TRBJ2-3; 7 bases match TRBD1. Germline V CDR1 and CDR2: DFQATT, SNEGSKA (reference sequence). V dropped 6 bases and J dropped 1; count of bases not matched to a gene: 13. This CDR3 is 16 amino acids long.